The clone carrying this T cell receptor beta chain showed up just a few times. No antigen is known for it. This record comes from a study of immune heterogeneity within non-small cell lung tumors. Study-wide points: Identical dominant CDR3 beta clonotypes recurred across a patient's tumor sites, together with site-unique high-frequency clones.

The template consisted of bulk tumor genomic DNA, with approximately 630 ng used per sample. Each primary tumor yielded several biopsies, collected far apart from one another at surgery. Patients had untreated, newly diagnosed non-small cell lung cancer and underwent curative surgery. The authors amplified TCR beta CDR3 by multiplex PCR with 32 V and 13 J primers. TCRdb independently ran MiXCR on the multiplex PCR reads; one entry per CDR3 protein. The sample contains 2,100 or so distinct CDR3 sequences, more than 25% of which appear only once. Germline CDR1 and CDR2: LNHDA and SQIVND (reference sequence). CDR3 length: 17 amino acids. With V trimmed by 1 base and J by 6 bases, 9 bases remained unmatched.

This receptor was taken from a man between 60 and 75 years old with non-small cell lung cancer. The sample consisted of lung tumor tissue. The gene calls are TRBV19 and TRBJ2-1; 10 bases align to TRBD2. As DNA, the CDR3 is TGTGCCAGTAGTATAGGATCTGCTAGCGGGGGCCGCAATGAGCAGTTCTTC. Its protein product is CASSIGSASGGRNEQFF.